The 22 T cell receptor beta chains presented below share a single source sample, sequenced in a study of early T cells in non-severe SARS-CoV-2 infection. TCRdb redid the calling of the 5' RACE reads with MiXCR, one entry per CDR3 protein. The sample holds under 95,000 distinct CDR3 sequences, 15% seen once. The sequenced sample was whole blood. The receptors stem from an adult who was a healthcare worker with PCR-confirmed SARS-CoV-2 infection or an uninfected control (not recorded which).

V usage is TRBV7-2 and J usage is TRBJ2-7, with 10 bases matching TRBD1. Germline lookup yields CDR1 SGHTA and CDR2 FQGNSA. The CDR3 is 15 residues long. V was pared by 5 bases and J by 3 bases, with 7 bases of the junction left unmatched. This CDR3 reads CASSKVRDRGYEQYF. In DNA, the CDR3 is TGTGCCAGCAGCAAAGTCCGGGACAGGGGCTACGAGCAGTACTTC.

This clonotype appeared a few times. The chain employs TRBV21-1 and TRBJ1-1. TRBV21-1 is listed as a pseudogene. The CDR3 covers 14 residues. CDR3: CASSKFPSLTEAFF. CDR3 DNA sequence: TGTGCCAGCAGCAAATTTCCCAGTCTCACTGAAGCTTTCTTT.

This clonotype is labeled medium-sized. The CDR3 sequence is CASSTSGRANEQFF. The CDR3 coding sequence is TGTGCCAGCAGCACTAGCGGGAGGGCCAATGAGCAGTTCTTC. The V call is TRBV7-3, the J call TRBJ2-1; TRBD2 aligns across 13 bases. The CDR3 covers 14 residues. V was clipped by 5 bases and J by 6 bases; unmatched bases: 1. Germline lookup yields CDR1 SGHTA and CDR2 FQGTGA.

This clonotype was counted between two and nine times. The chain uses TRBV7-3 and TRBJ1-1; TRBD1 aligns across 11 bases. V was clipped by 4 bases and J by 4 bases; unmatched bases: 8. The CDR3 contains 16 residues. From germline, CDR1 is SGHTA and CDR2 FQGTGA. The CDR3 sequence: CASSSAGQGDSTEAFF. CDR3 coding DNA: TGTGCCAGCAGCTCCGCGGGACAGGGGGACAGCACTGAAGCTTTCTTT.

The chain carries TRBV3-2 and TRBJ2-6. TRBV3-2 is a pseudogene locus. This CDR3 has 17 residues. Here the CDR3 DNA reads TGTGCCAGCAGCCAAGATGGAAACCCTTCTGGGGCCAACGTCCTGACTTTC. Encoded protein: CASSQDGNPSGANVLTF.

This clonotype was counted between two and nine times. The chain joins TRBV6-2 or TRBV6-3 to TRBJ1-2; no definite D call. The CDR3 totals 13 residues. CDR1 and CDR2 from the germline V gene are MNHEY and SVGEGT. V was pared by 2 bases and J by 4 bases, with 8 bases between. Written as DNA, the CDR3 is TGTGCCAGCAGTTACCGGAACACCTATGGCTACACCTTC. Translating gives CASSYRNTYGYTF.

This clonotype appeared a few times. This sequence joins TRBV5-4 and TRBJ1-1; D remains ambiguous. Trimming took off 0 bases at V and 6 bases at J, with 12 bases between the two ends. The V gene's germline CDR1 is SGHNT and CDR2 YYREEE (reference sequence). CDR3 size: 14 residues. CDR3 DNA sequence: TGTGCCAGCAGCTTGGTCGGGGTAAACGCTGAAGCTTTCTTT. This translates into CASSLVGVNAEAFF.

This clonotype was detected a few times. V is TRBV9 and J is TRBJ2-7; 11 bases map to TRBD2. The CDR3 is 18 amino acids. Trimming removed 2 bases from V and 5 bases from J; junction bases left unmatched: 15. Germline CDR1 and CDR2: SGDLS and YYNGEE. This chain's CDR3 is CASSVGTLTSGSRDEQYF. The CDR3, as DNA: TGTGCCAGCAGCGTCGGGACACTTACTAGCGGGAGTAGGGACGAGCAGTACTTC.

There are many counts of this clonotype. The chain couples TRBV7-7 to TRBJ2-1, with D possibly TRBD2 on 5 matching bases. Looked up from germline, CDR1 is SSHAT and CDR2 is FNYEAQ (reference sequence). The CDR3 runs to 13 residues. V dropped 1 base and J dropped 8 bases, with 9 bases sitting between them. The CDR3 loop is CASSLGTLDEQFF. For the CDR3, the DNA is TGTGCCAGCAGCTTAGGGACTCTAGATGAGCAGTTCTTC. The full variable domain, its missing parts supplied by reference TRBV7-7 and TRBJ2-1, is GAGVSQSPRYKVTKRGQDVTLRCDPISSHATLYWYQQALGQGPEFLTYFNYEAQPDKSGLPSDRFSAERPEGSISTLTIQRTEQRDSAMYRCASSLGTLDEQFFGPGTRLTVL.

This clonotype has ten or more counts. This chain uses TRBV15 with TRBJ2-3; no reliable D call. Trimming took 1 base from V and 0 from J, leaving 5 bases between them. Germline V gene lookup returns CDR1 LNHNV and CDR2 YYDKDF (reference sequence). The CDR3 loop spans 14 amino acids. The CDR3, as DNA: TGTGCCACCAGCAGAGTGGATAGCACAGATACGCAGTATTTT. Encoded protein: CATSRVDSTDTQYF.

This CDR3 is CSVFPEGRGNEQFF. CDR3 DNA: TGCAGCGTTTTTCCGGAGGGCCGGGGAAATGAGCAGTTCTTC. The chain couples TRBV29-1 to TRBJ2-1; tentative D call: TRBD2 (6 bases). V lost 5 bases and J lost 7, with 18 bases in between. CDR1 is SQVTM and CDR2 is ANQGSEA in the germline V gene. The CDR3 extends over 14 amino acids.

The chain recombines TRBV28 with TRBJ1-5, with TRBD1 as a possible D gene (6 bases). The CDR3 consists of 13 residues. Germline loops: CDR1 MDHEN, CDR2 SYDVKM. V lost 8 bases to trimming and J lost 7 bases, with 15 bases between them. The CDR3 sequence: CASYPRGGQPQHF. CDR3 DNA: TGTGCCAGCTACCCCAGGGGTGGCCAGCCCCAGCATTTT.

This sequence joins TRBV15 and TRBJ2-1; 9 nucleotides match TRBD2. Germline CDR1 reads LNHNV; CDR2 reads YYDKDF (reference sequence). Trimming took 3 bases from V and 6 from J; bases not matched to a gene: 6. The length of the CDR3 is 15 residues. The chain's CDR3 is CATSRPSGTINEQFF. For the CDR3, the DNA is TGTGCCACCAGCAGGCCTAGCGGGACTATCAATGAGCAGTTCTTC.

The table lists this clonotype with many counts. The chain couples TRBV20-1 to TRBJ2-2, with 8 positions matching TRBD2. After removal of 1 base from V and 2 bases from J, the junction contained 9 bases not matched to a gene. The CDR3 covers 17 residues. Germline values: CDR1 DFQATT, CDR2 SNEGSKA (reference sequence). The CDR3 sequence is CSARGISGTINTGELFF. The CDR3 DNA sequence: TGCAGTGCTAGAGGAATTAGCGGGACTATAAACACCGGGGAGCTGTTTTTT.

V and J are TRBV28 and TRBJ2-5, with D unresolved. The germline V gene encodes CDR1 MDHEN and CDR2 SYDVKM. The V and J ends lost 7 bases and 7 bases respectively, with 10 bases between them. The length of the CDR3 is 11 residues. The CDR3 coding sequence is TGTGCCAGCACTGAAGGGTGGACCCAGTACTTC. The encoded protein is CASTEGWTQYF.

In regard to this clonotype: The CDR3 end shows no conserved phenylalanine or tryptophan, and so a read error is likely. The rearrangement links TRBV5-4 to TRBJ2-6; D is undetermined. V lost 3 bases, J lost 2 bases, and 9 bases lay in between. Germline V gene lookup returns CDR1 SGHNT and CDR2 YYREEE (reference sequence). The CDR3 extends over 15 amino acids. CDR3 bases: TGTGCCAGCAGCTCCGTAGACACTGGGGCCAACGTCCTGACTTCC. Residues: CASSSVDTGANVLTS.

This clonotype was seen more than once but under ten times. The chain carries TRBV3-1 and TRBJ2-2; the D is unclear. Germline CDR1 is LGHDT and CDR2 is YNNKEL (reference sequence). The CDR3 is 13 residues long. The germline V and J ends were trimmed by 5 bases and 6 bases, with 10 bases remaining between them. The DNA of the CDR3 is TGTGCCAGCAGCTCCCATATGGCCGGGGAGCTGTTTTTT. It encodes CASSSHMAGELFF.

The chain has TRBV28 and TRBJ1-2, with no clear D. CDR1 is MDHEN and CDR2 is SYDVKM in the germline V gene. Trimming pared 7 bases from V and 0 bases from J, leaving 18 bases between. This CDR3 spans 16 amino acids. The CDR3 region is CASTSTAWTANYGYTF. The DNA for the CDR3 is TGTGCCAGCACCTCGACGGCATGGACCGCTAACTATGGCTACACCTTC.

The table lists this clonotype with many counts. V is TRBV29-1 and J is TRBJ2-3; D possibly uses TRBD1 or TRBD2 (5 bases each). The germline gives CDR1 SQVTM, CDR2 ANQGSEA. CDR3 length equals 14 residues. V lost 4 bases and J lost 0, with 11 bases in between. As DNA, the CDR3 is TGCAGCGTTGGTGGGGGAGTTAGCACAGATACGCAGTATTTT. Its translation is CSVGGGVSTDTQYF.

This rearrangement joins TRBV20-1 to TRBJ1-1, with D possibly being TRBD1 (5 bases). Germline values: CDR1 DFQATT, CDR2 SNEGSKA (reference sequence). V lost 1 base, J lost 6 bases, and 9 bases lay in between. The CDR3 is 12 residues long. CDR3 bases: TGCAGTGCTAGAGGGGGGAGCGCTGAAGCTTTCTTT. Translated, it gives CSARGGSAEAFF.

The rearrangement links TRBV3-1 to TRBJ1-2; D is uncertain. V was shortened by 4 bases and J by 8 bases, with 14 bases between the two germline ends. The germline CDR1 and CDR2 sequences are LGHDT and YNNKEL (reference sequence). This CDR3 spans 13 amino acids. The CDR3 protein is CASSPLSKGGYTF. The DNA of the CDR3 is TGTGCCAGCAGCCCGCTATCCAAAGGCGGCTACACCTTC.

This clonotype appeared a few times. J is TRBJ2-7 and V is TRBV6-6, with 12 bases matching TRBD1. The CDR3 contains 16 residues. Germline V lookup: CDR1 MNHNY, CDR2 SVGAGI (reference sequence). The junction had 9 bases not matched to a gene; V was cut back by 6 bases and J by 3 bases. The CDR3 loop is CASRHRDRGRRYEQYF. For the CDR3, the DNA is TGTGCCAGCAGACATCGGGACAGGGGGCGCCGCTACGAGCAGTACTTC.